This TCR beta chain was recovered during a study of metastatic and nonmetastatic thyroid tumors. On the study more broadly: The authors compared repertoires across blood and tumor or nodule tissue from malignant and benign thyroid patients.

This clone was counted only a few times. The antigen is unknown. Until they underwent thyroid surgery, no patient had received any treatment. In the original workflow: Using the CDR3 differences seen across clinicopathological groups, the authors built a distant-metastasis classifier for papillary thyroid cancer, which was meant to discriminate distant-metastatic patients. TCRdb re-called clones from the PCR reads using MiXCR. The V and J calls were determined by TCRdb, not by the authors. The sample lists almost 5,500 clones, 30% to 45% occurring once. Study conclusions and caveats: Patients with malignant thyroid tumors reportedly had significantly higher TCR beta diversity than those with benign nodules, in blood and tumor.

The sequence derives from a female donor with papillary thyroid cancer or a benign thyroid nodule (not recorded which). Some clones in this sample may be carry-over from other donors' samples. Input material: adjacent normal tissue.

The CDR3 DNA is TGTGCCAGCAGTTACCTTCCACGGGACATACGCACAGATACGCAGTATTTT. It is translated as CASSYLPRDIRTDTQYF. This rearrangement joins TRBV6-5 to TRBJ2-3; D is possibly TRBD1 (6 bases). Trimming removed 2 bases at V and 1 base at J, with 16 bases between. Germline V lookup: CDR1 MNHEY, CDR2 SVGAGI. This CDR3 comprises 17 residues.